This T cell receptor (beta chain) emerged from a study of T cell responses to AZD1222 COVID-19 vaccine. General study points: A reported finding is that nearly half of spike-specific TCRs target unmutated variant regions. The study sampled repertoires only after the peak T cell response. Spike-specific TCR breadth and depth went up after people got two AZD1222 doses. Clonal diversity was possibly underestimated, and the donors were mostly white British, with more females.

Germline assignment: CDR1 SGHDT and CDR2 YYEEEE. The V and J ends lost 5 bases and 2 bases, in that order; junction bases with no gene match: 5. The CDR3 is 16 residues long. Some clones are missing from TCRdb's copy, which holds only in-frame ones; the method was immunoSEQ multiplex PCR. The profile covers about 190,000 clones, with about 92% appearing a single time and 3.6% taken by the ten largest. A word on this clone: Its specificity is not known.

The chain recombines TRBV5-6 with TRBJ2-2, with TRBD2 matching 11 bases. This sequence was found in an adult who received the MenACWY meningococcal vaccine as a control. The specimen comprised peripheral blood, sampled 28 days after the second dose of the MenACWY control vaccine. Here the CDR3 reads CASSPRLAGNTGELFF. The CDR3 bases are TGTGCCAGCAGTCCGAGACTAGCGGGAAACACCGGGGAGCTGTTTTTT.